Presented here are 32 T cell receptor beta chains from one specimen sequenced in a study of PD-1 blockade in mismatch repair-deficient tumors. The assay was immunoSEQ multiplex PCR, and TCRdb's table has in-frame clones only and misses some. Of 55,000 to 85,000 clones detected, around 80% appear once; the ten largest clones hold nearly 5.5%. The material sequenced was peripheral blood, taken 2 weeks after starting pembrolizumab. All receptors derive from an adult with mismatch repair-deficient cancer.

The chain has TRBV27 and TRBJ2-2; no clear D. Germline CDR1 is MNHEY and CDR2 is SMNVEV (reference sequence). V lost 6 bases and J lost 2, with 10 bases in between. The CDR3 runs to 14 residues. CDR3 sequence (DNA): TGTGCCAGCAGGAGCCAGCCAAACACCGGGGAGCTGTTTTTT. Protein: CASRSQPNTGELFF.

This clone appeared a few times. The chain carries TRBV7-2 and TRBJ1-1; the D is unclear. Trimming left V 1 base short and J 2 bases short, with 8 bases between. CDR1 and CDR2 from the germline V gene are SGHTA and FQGNSA. This CDR3 is 14 amino acids long. Here the CDR3 reads CASSLVPENTEAFF. CDR3 nucleotide sequence: TGTGCCAGCAGCTTAGTTCCGGAAAACACTGAAGCTTTCTTT.

This chain uses TRBV7-8 with TRBJ2-1, with 16 bases lining up with TRBD2. Germline V lookup: CDR1 SGHVS, CDR2 FQNEAQ. The CDR3 consists of 15 residues. The trim removed 5 bases at V and 9 bases at J, leaving 4 bases unmatched. The CDR3 sequence: CASSGGLAGGFEQFF. The DNA of the CDR3 is TGTGCCAGCAGCGGGGGACTAGCGGGAGGGTTTGAGCAGTTCTTC.

The chain links TRBV6-5 to TRBJ2-1; D possibly corresponds to TRBD1 (6 bases). Germline CDR1 reads MNHEY; CDR2 reads SVGAGI. This CDR3 is 13 amino acids long. Trimming left V 1 base short and J 8 bases short, with 9 bases between. In DNA form, the CDR3 reads TGTGCCAGCAGTTACTTCAGGGGCGATGAGCAGTTCTTC. Translated: CASSYFRGDEQFF.

The chain uses TRBV18 and TRBJ2-7, with 7 bases aligning to TRBD2. V was pared by 3 bases and J by 0 bases, with 2 bases of the junction left unmatched. Per germline, CDR1 KGHSH and CDR2 LQKENI. This CDR3 is built from 14 residues. In DNA, the CDR3 is TGTGCCAGCTCACCGCGGGAGTCCTCCTACGAGCAGTACTTC. It is translated as CASSPRESSYEQYF.

The chain has TRBV18 and TRBJ2-5, with D unclear. The V end was cut by 2 bases, the J end by 6 bases, with 10 bases between. Germline V gives CDR1 KGHSH, CDR2 LQKENI. The CDR3 spans 13 residues. The CDR3 is CASSPEVVQTQYF. The CDR3 bases are TGTGCCAGCTCACCAGAAGTGGTACAGACCCAGTACTTC.

The chain combines TRBV6-6 with TRBJ1-1, with D maybe TRBD1 (5 bases). The CDR3 totals 14 residues. Trimming removed 4 bases from V and 1 base from J, with 10 bases in between. Germline lookup yields CDR1 MNHNY and CDR2 SVGAGI (reference sequence). CDR3 protein: CASSLQQENTEAFF. The CDR3 DNA is TGTGCCAGCAGTTTGCAACAGGAGAACACTGAAGCTTTCTTT.

The rearrangement links TRBV7-6 to TRBJ2-7; 9 bases fit TRBD2. Germline-derived CDR1 and CDR2 are SGHVS and FNYEAQ. V shed 1 base and J 2 bases; nucleotides not matched to a gene: 6. This CDR3 has 16 residues. CDR3 nucleotides: TGTGCCAGCAGCTTAGGCCCAGCGGGAGGCCCCTACGAGCAGTACTTC. Translating it yields CASSLGPAGGPYEQYF.

This clone was seen more than once but under ten times. The chain joins TRBV10-3 to TRBJ1-5, with D hard to call. Germline values: CDR1 ENHRY, CDR2 SYGVKD. The CDR3 covers 13 residues. Trimming pared 5 bases from V and 0 bases from J, leaving 5 bases between. CDR3 region: CAISIDSNQPQHF. DNA of the CDR3: TGTGCCATCAGTATCGATAGCAATCAGCCCCAGCATTTT.

This chain joins TRBV9 and TRBJ2-3, with 9 positions matching TRBD2. CDR3 length: 17 amino acids. V lost 1 base, J lost 4 bases, and 10 bases stayed unmatched. Germline CDR1 SGDLS, CDR2 YYNGEE. CDR3 protein: CASSVPIAGDTPDTQYF. DNA of the CDR3: TGTGCCAGCAGCGTACCTATAGCGGGGGATACACCAGATACGCAGTATTTT.

This clone was found a few times. The chain is built from TRBV20-1 and TRBJ2-5; D remains unclear. The CDR3 has 11 residues. The V and J ends lost 7 bases and 5 bases respectively, with 11 bases between them. Germline values: CDR1 DFQATT, CDR2 SNEGSKA (reference sequence). For the CDR3, the DNA is TGCAGTGGGGGTCACCGGGAGACCCAGTACTTC. This sequence encodes CSGGHRETQYF.

This clone was seen a handful of times. J is TRBJ1-4 and V is TRBV4-1; 7 bases are shared with TRBD1. V lost 1 base and J lost 5; bases outside the gene matches: 10. This CDR3 is 17 amino acids long. Germline CDR1 reads MGHRA; CDR2 reads YSYEKL. The CDR3 nucleotides are TGCGCCAGCAGCCAAGCCCTAACTAACAGGGGCAATGAAAAACTGTTTTTT. This codes for CASSQALTNRGNEKLFF.

V gene TRBV19 combines with J gene TRBJ1-2; D gene ambiguous. Trimming cost V 5 bases and J 4 bases, with 17 bases left between them. The CDR3 has 15 amino acids. Germline V CDR1 and CDR2: LNHDA, SQIVND (reference sequence). The CDR3: CASSRPARDGYGYTF. For the CDR3, the DNA is TGTGCCAGTAGTCGCCCGGCCCGGGATGGCTATGGCTACACCTTC.

The genes are TRBV5-1 and TRBJ2-3, with D perhaps TRBD2 (6 bases). The CDR3 is 15 residues long. Trimming took off 0 bases at V and 3 bases at J, with 11 bases between the two ends. The germline CDR1 and CDR2 sequences are SGHRS and YFSETQ. CDR3 in DNA: TGCGCCAGCAGCTTGGCCCGCGGGAATACAGATACGCAGTATTTT. Protein: CASSLARGNTDTQYF.

J is TRBJ1-1 and V is TRBV2; TRBD1 might be the D (6 bases). Trimming pared 8 bases from V and 7 bases from J, leaving 20 bases between. This CDR3 comprises 14 residues. CDR1 is SNHLY and CDR2 is FYNNEI in the germline V gene. The CDR3, as DNA: TGTGCCAGCGGGAATGAGGGGGGGGCGTTTGAAGCTTTCTTT. Translation: CASGNEGGAFEAFF.

The CDR3 region is CASSVSGGTDTQYF. Written as DNA, the CDR3 is TGCGCCAGCAGTGTTTCTGGGGGCACAGATACGCAGTATTTT. The chain employs TRBV10-1 and TRBJ2-3; D gene uncertain. CDR1 is WNHNN and CDR2 is SYGVQD in the germline V gene (reference sequence). This CDR3 has 14 amino acids. The germline V and J ends were trimmed by 4 bases and 1 base, with 9 bases remaining between them.

V gene TRBV6-5 combines with J gene TRBJ2-2; a possible D gene is TRBD2 (5 bases). Germline CDR1 and CDR2: MNHEY and SVGAGI. The CDR3 runs to 13 residues. V lost 2 bases and J lost 5, with 6 bases in between. CDR3 amino acids: CASSYRGTGELFF. The CDR3 DNA sequence: TGTGCCAGCAGTTACCGCGGGACCGGGGAGCTGTTTTTT.

The chain employs TRBV7-3 and TRBJ2-3; TRBD1 is a possible D gene (6 bases). Per germline, CDR1 SGHTA and CDR2 FQGTGA. V lost 6 bases and J lost 4, with 17 bases in between. This CDR3 has 15 residues. The CDR3 sequence: CASSLLQGDADTQYF. DNA for the CDR3: TGTGCCAGCAGTTTACTACAGGGAGACGCAGATACGCAGTATTTT.

The chain uses TRBV19 and TRBJ2-1; D remains ambiguous. Germline-derived CDR1 and CDR2 are LNHDA and SQIVND (reference sequence). Trimming removed 7 bases at V and 0 bases at J, with 13 bases between. This CDR3 is built from 15 residues. DNA of the CDR3: TGTGCCAGTAAGATGCGGCCAAGCTCCTACAATGAGCAGTTCTTC. It is translated as CASKMRPSSYNEQFF.

The rearrangement uses TRBV5-6 and TRBJ2-7, with a tentative D call TRBD1 (8 bases). V was trimmed by 3 bases and J by 2 bases, leaving 18 bases between them. CDR1 is SGHDT and CDR2 is YYEEEE in the germline V gene. This CDR3 is 16 amino acids long. The chain's CDR3 is CASSSARQGRAYEQYF. CDR3 nucleotides: TGTGCCAGCAGCTCGGCAAGACAGGGGAGGGCCTACGAGCAGTACTTC.

This chain uses TRBV5-1 with TRBJ2-2; 9 bases are shared with TRBD1. This CDR3 is built from 17 residues. The germline gives CDR1 SGHRS, CDR2 YFSETQ. Unmatched junction bases numbered 3, after V lost 0 bases and J lost 0 bases. CDR3 amino acids: CASSLDRGPSNTGELFF. The CDR3 coding sequence is TGCGCCAGCAGCTTGGACAGGGGGCCCTCGAACACCGGGGAGCTGTTTTTT.

The chain links TRBV11-3 to TRBJ2-3; TRBD1 aligns across 7 bases. After removal of 5 bases from V and 8 bases from J, the junction contained 4 bases not matched to a gene. This CDR3 is 12 amino acids long. Germline CDR1 and CDR2: SGHNT and YENEEA. CDR3 DNA sequence: TGTGCCAGCAGCACGACAGGGAGTACGCAGTATTTT. It codes for CASSTTGSTQYF.

The CDR3 coding sequence is TGTGCCAGCAGCTCTTCATTCGGAGAAGATACGCAGTATTTT. Its protein product is CASSSSFGEDTQYF. This chain uses TRBV7-9 with TRBJ2-3; D unresolved. Deletions cut 4 bases from V and 5 bases from J, with 13 bases between. CDR1 and CDR2 (germline): SEHNR, FQNEAQ (reference sequence). The CDR3 has 14 amino acids.

This clone was detected only once. The V call is TRBV6-5, the J call TRBJ2-5, with 7 bases that match TRBD2. CDR1 MNHEY and CDR2 SVGAGI come from the germline V gene. The CDR3 contains 16 residues. Trimming took 1 base from V and 5 from J; bases not matched to a gene: 10. CDR3 sequence: CASSYLGGSRGETQYF. In DNA form, the CDR3 reads TGTGCCAGCAGTTACTTGGGCGGGAGTAGGGGTGAGACCCAGTACTTC.

V usage is TRBV5-1 and J usage is TRBJ1-1; a possible D gene is TRBD1 (5 bases). This CDR3 spans 15 amino acids. V was cut by 2 bases and J by 0 bases, with 11 bases left in between. Per the germline V gene, CDR1 is SGHRS and CDR2 is YFSETQ. CDR3 in DNA: TGCGCCAGCAGCTTTGGGACGGGATTGAACACTGAAGCTTTCTTT. Its protein is CASSFGTGLNTEAFF. Filled out from reference TRBV5-1 and TRBJ1-1, the complete variable domain reads KAGVTQTPRYLIKTRGQQVTLSCSPISGHRSVSWYQQTPGQGLQFLFEYFSETQRNKGNFPGRFSGRQFSNSRSEMNVSTLELGDSALYLCASSFGTGLNTEAFFGQGTRLTVV.

J is TRBJ2-1 and V is TRBV6-4; TRBD1 matches at 11 bases. The V segment lost 4 bases and the J segment 7 bases; nucleotides outside the gene matches: 6. Per the germline V gene, CDR1 is MRHNA and CDR2 is SNTAGT. CDR3 length: 15 residues. The CDR3 DNA is TGTGCCAGCAGTGCCGGGACAGGGGGGAAAAATGAGCAGTTCTTC. Translation: CASSAGTGGKNEQFF.

The J gene is TRBJ1-1, the V gene TRBV7-3, with D possibly matching TRBD1 (5 bases). Looked up from germline, CDR1 is SGHTA and CDR2 is FQGTGA. This CDR3 is built from 15 residues. V lost 5 bases to trimming and J lost 6 bases, with 19 bases between them. For the CDR3, the DNA is TGTGCCAGCAGCCAATTCTCAGGGTCGGTGGCTGAAGCTTTCTTT. Translated: CASSQFSGSVAEAFF.

This chain connects TRBV19 to TRBJ2-3, with 9 nucleotides matching TRBD1. Germline V lookup: CDR1 LNHDA, CDR2 SQIVND (reference sequence). V lost 9 bases and J lost 1; bases outside the gene matches: 2. The CDR3 contains 13 residues. The CDR3 bases are TGTGCCAGCCGGGACAGGGGCACAGATACGCAGTATTTT. It codes for CASRDRGTDTQYF.

The chain recombines TRBV6-1 with TRBJ2-5, with D perhaps TRBD1 (6 bases). The germline V and J ends were trimmed by 4 bases and 1 base, with 10 bases remaining between them. The germline V gene encodes CDR1 MNHNS and CDR2 SASEGT. The CDR3 sequence is 14 residues long. This CDR3 is CASSVGAVQETQYF. The CDR3 region has the DNA TGTGCCAGCAGTGTGGGGGCGGTCCAAGAGACCCAGTACTTC.

The chain employs TRBV6-5 and TRBJ2-2; D gene unclear. The CDR3 sequence is 12 residues long. Germline lookup yields CDR1 MNHEY and CDR2 SVGAGI. Trimming stripped 4 bases from V and 6 bases from J, with 6 bases between. CDR3 amino acids: CASSFRSGELFF. In DNA form, the CDR3 reads TGTGCCAGCAGTTTTCGTTCCGGGGAGCTGTTTTTT.

The chain joins TRBV5-4 to TRBJ2-3; D uncertain. CDR1 and CDR2 from the germline V gene are SGHNT and YYREEE (reference sequence). Trimming took 1 base from V and 4 from J, leaving 10 bases between them. The CDR3 contains 14 residues. The CDR3 spells CASSLPVGPDTQYF. The CDR3 region has the DNA TGTGCCAGCAGCTTGCCGGTGGGTCCAGATACGCAGTATTTT.

V and J are TRBV5-4 and TRBJ2-3; D is ambiguous. The CDR3 has 17 amino acids. The V and J ends lost 4 bases and 3 bases respectively, with 21 bases between them. Germline CDR1 and CDR2: SGHNT and YYREEE (reference sequence). The CDR3 DNA sequence: TGTGCCAGCAGCGTATCCCTCGAGTCTTGGAGAACAGATACGCAGTATTTT. Residues: CASSVSLESWRTDTQYF.